This passage covers 26 T cell receptor beta chains from one sample sequenced in a study of neurological immune-mediated disorders. MiXCR, applied by TCRdb to the 5' RACE reads, yields one record per CDR3 protein. The repertoire consists of 30,000 to 35,000 distinct CDR3 sequences, with 20% to 25% occurring once and the leading ten covering 30%. Sequenced sample: CD4+ T cells from blood. These TCRs come from a man in his forties or fifties with HTLV-1-associated myelopathy (HAM/TSP).

This clonotype was seen many times. This rearrangement joins TRBV20-1 to TRBJ1-3, with D possibly TRBD1 on 5 matching bases. The germline V gene encodes CDR1 DFQATT and CDR2 SNEGSKA (reference sequence). The CDR3 has 12 residues. V was cut by 3 bases and J by 4 bases, with 7 bases left in between. DNA of the CDR3: TGCAGTGCTAGGGGGCACGGAAACACCATATATTTT. Amino acid sequence: CSARGHGNTIYF.

This clonotype was picked up many times. This chain links TRBV7-9 with TRBJ1-4; 9 bases match TRBD1. V lost 7 bases, J lost 8 bases, and 14 bases stayed unmatched. The CDR3 covers 16 residues. Per the germline V gene, CDR1 is SEHNR and CDR2 is FQNEAQ (reference sequence). In DNA, the CDR3 is TGTGCCAGCACCCCGGGGCTGGACAGGGGCTCGGAAAAACTGTTTTTT. It encodes CASTPGLDRGSEKLFF.

J is TRBJ1-2 and V is TRBV19, with D perhaps matching TRBD1 (5 bases). The length of the CDR3 is 14 residues. Germline CDR1 reads LNHDA; CDR2 reads SQIVND (reference sequence). V shed 5 bases and J shed 3 bases, with 13 bases lying between them. Here the CDR3 DNA reads TGTGCCAGTAGTCGTATAGGAGGGGACTATGGCTACACCTTC. It is translated as CASSRIGGDYGYTF.

This clonotype was observed at least ten times. The CDR3 is CATSRDWENTEAFF. Here the CDR3 DNA reads TGTGCCACCAGCAGAGATTGGGAAAACACTGAAGCTTTCTTT. V is TRBV15 and J is TRBJ1-1, with D unclear. CDR1 and CDR2 from the germline V gene are LNHNV and YYDKDF (reference sequence). This CDR3 has 14 amino acids. V lost 0 bases and J 2 bases, leaving 7 bases between the germline ends.

This clonotype was picked up a small number of times. The chain joins TRBV20-1 to TRBJ2-2; weak D call: TRBD1 (5 bases). Germline CDR1 and CDR2: DFQATT and SNEGSKA (reference sequence). The germline V and J ends were trimmed by 3 bases and 3 bases, with 8 bases remaining between them. CDR3 size: 13 residues. The CDR3 spells CSASRADTGELFF. The CDR3 DNA reads as TGCAGTGCTAGCAGGGCTGACACCGGGGAGCTGTTTTTT.

The rearrangement links TRBV6-6 to TRBJ1-1, with D unresolved. V lost 8 bases and J lost 4, with 8 bases in between. This CDR3 spans 11 amino acids. CDR1 and CDR2 from the germline V gene are MNHNY and SVGAGI (reference sequence). The CDR3 region is CASRESTEAFF. CDR3 nucleotide sequence: TGTGCCAGCCGAGAAAGCACTGAAGCTTTCTTT.

This clonotype was recorded at least ten times. The chain employs TRBV5-1 and TRBJ2-3, with 9 bases matching TRBD2. From germline, CDR1 is SGHRS and CDR2 YFSETQ. Trimming cost V 5 bases and J 0 bases; bases outside gene matches: 7. The CDR3 loop spans 16 amino acids. The CDR3 DNA follows: TGCGCCAGCAGATACGCCCTAGCGGGGAGCACAGATACGCAGTATTTT. It encodes CASRYALAGSTDTQYF.

This clonotype was seen ten or more times. The J gene is TRBJ1-1, the V gene TRBV4-1; D call uncertain. The CDR3 contains 17 residues. Germline CDR1 and CDR2: MGHRA and YSYEKL. V was pared by 0 bases and J by 1 base, with 15 bases between. This CDR3 reads CASSQDPFPTTNTEAFF. CDR3 nucleotide sequence: TGCGCCAGCAGCCAAGATCCATTCCCGACAACGAACACTGAAGCTTTCTTT.

In its sample, this clonotype was seen many times. The chain couples TRBV12-3 or TRBV12-4 to TRBJ2-7; possibly TRBD2 for D (6 bases). The CDR3 is made up of 13 amino acids. V was cut by 5 bases and J by 7 bases, with 15 bases left in between. The CDR3 DNA reads as TGTGCCAGCAGTCGGGACTCTTGGGATGAGCAGTACTTC. Protein: CASSRDSWDEQYF.

There are many counts of this clonotype. The V call is TRBV5-1, the J call TRBJ2-7, with D possibly TRBD2 on 7 matching bases. Trimming pared 4 bases from V and 9 bases from J, leaving 23 bases between. This CDR3 spans 15 amino acids. Germline CDR1 SGHRS, CDR2 YFSETQ. The DNA of the CDR3 is TGCGCCAGCAGCCGTTTGGGGGGGCCGGACGTTTTGCAGTACTTC. As protein: CASSRLGGPDVLQYF.

This clonotype was seen a few times. This chain links TRBV4-1 with TRBJ1-2; TRBD1 agrees at 8 bases. The CDR3 has 13 residues. After removal of 1 base from V and 10 bases from J, the junction contained 5 bases not matched to a gene. Germline V CDR1 and CDR2: MGHRA, YSYEKL. The CDR3 DNA reads as TGCGCCAGCAGCCAAGCGACAGGGGCGGACTACACCTTC. It translates to CASSQATGADYTF.

There are many counts of this clonotype. This chain uses TRBV7-3 with TRBJ2-2, with a weak D call TRBD1 (6 bases). V lost 5 bases and J lost 5, with 12 bases in between. This CDR3 region has 14 residues. Germline CDR1 is SGHTA and CDR2 is FQGTGA. This CDR3 is CASSSGQPTGELFF. CDR3 nucleotides: TGTGCCAGCAGCAGCGGACAGCCTACCGGGGAGCTGTTTTTT.

The gene calls are TRBV24-1 and TRBJ2-1, with 12 bases identical to TRBD1. The CDR3 totals 13 residues. Trimming cost V 2 bases and J 16 bases; bases outside gene matches: 5. Germline V gene data show CDR1 as KGHDR and CDR2 as SFDVKD. CDR3 sequence: CATSDSGDRGLFF. DNA of the CDR3: TGTGCCACCAGTGATTCGGGGGACAGGGGGCTTTTCTTC.

Relative to its sample, this clonotype is medium-sized. This chain uses TRBV5-1 with TRBJ2-7; 8 bases are a match to TRBD1. Germline V gene lookup returns CDR1 SGHRS and CDR2 YFSETQ. V gave up 2 bases and J gave up 0 bases; unmatched junction bases: 13. This CDR3 has 18 amino acids. The CDR3 loop is CASSFRDRQFLNSYEQYF. As DNA, the CDR3 is TGCGCCAGCAGCTTCAGGGACAGGCAGTTCCTCAACTCCTACGAGCAGTACTTC. The variable domain in full, with the rest retrieved from reference TRBV5-1 and TRBJ2-7, is KAGVTQTPRYLIKTRGQQVTLSCSPISGHRSVSWYQQTPGQGLQFLFEYFSETQRNKGNFPGRFSGRQFSNSRSEMNVSTLELGDSALYLCASSFRDRQFLNSYEQYFGPGTRLTVT.

This clonotype was counted many times. The V call is TRBV20-1, the J call TRBJ1-4; D remains unclear. The germline gives CDR1 DFQATT, CDR2 SNEGSKA (reference sequence). V was pared by 0 bases and J by 7 bases, with 12 bases between. The CDR3 has 14 residues. CDR3 DNA: TGCAGTGCTAGAGAGTTGACGGAAGGTGAAAAACTGTTTTTT. This codes for CSARELTEGEKLFF.

In this sample, this clonotype turned up many times. This sequence joins TRBV7-2 and TRBJ1-4; 7 positions agree with TRBD1. The CDR3 covers 15 residues. Trimming removed 1 base from V and 4 bases from J; junction bases left unmatched: 3. Germline V gene sequence: CDR1 SGHTA, CDR2 FQGNSA. The CDR3 DNA follows: TGTGCCAGCAGCTTAGAAGGGACAGATAATGAAAAACTGTTTTTT. This translates into CASSLEGTDNEKLFF.

This clonotype has at least ten counts. The chain couples TRBV27 to TRBJ2-5, with 9 positions matching TRBD2. CDR3 length equals 18 residues. Germline CDR1 is MNHEY and CDR2 is SMNVEV (reference sequence). The V and J ends lost 3 bases and 3 bases, in that order; junction bases with no gene match: 14. DNA of the CDR3: TGTGCCAGCAGTTTTTGGGCTAGCGGGATCCATGGCGAAGAGACCCAGTACTTC. Amino acids: CASSFWASGIHGEETQYF.

The J gene is TRBJ1-4, the V gene TRBV20-1; a weak D match, TRBD1 (5 bases). V lost 2 bases and J lost 3, with 13 bases in between. The CDR3 loop spans 15 amino acids. CDR1 DFQATT and CDR2 SNEGSKA come from the germline V gene (reference sequence). The CDR3 sequence: CSARFTRAANEKLFF. The CDR3 DNA follows: TGCAGTGCTAGATTTACCAGGGCGGCTAATGAAAAACTGTTTTTT.

This clonotype was detected many times. The rearrangement links TRBV5-1 to TRBJ2-7; 8 bases map to TRBD1. V lost 4 bases, J lost 1 base, and 10 bases stayed unmatched. The CDR3 runs to 16 residues. Germline assignment: CDR1 SGHRS and CDR2 YFSETQ. The CDR3 region has the DNA TGCGCCAGCAGCCGTGGGGACAGGAGACTTTCCTACGAGCAGTACTTC. Translated, it gives CASSRGDRRLSYEQYF.

Details on this clonotype: At one end, the junction sequence differs from germline, possibly due to a read error. CDR3 DNA sequence: TGTGCTAGCACACAAGGGACAGGGTCCTCTAATGAGAAGTTCTTC. The encoded protein is CASTQGTGSSNEKFF. The gene calls are TRBV12-5 and TRBJ2-1, with 9 bases identical to TRBD1. The CDR3 length is 15 residues. CDR1 is LGHNT and CDR2 is FRNRAP in the germline V gene.

This clonotype was found many times. V is TRBV2 and J is TRBJ2-5, with D unresolved. The V end was cut by 8 bases, the J end by 5 bases, with 12 bases between. The CDR3 totals 12 residues. CDR1 is SNHLY, CDR2 FYNNEI, per germline. The CDR3 loop is CASQEERETQYF. CDR3 DNA: TGTGCCAGCCAAGAAGAGAGGGAGACCCAGTACTTC.

This clonotype was seen ten or more times. This chain joins TRBV20-1 and TRBJ2-1; D gene ambiguous. V was shortened by 3 bases and J by 8 bases, with 11 bases between the two germline ends. The germline gives CDR1 DFQATT, CDR2 SNEGSKA (reference sequence). The CDR3 has 12 residues. CDR3 protein: CSASRAGDEQFF. The CDR3 region has the DNA TGCAGTGCTAGCCGGGCTGGCGATGAGCAGTTCTTC.

The rearrangement joins TRBV5-1 to TRBJ2-3; 7 positions match TRBD1. The CDR3 is 15 residues long. After removal of 2 bases from V and 0 bases from J, the junction contained 3 bases not matched to a gene. Germline V gene data show CDR1 as SGHRS and CDR2 as YFSETQ. The CDR3 DNA reads TGCGCCAGCAGCTTTCGGGGACAGAGCACAGATACGCAGTATTTT. This encodes CASSFRGQSTDTQYF.

Many counts were recorded for this clonotype. V is TRBV5-6 and J is TRBJ1-1; 7 nucleotides align to TRBD1. This CDR3 is built from 13 residues. Germline trimming cut 4 bases from V and 3 bases from J; bases unmatched to any gene: 3. Per the germline V gene, CDR1 is SGHDT and CDR2 is YYEEEE. CDR3 sequence reads: CASSPDRDTEAFF. The CDR3 DNA reads as TGTGCCAGCAGCCCTGACAGGGACACTGAAGCTTTCTTT.

At least ten counts were recorded for this clonotype. The CDR3 sequence is CASSQTGEGWDIQYF. CDR3 sequence (DNA): TGTGCCAGCAGCCAAACAGGGGAGGGGTGGGACATTCAGTACTTC. The chain carries TRBV3-1 and TRBJ2-4; tentatively, D is TRBD1 or TRBD2 (7 bases each). Trimming took 2 bases from V and 8 from J, leaving 16 bases between them. The germline CDR1 and CDR2 sequences are LGHDT and YNNKEL (reference sequence). The CDR3 is 15 amino acids.

CDR3 in DNA: TGTGCCAGCAGCTTAGACCCGCACTCCACAGATACGCAGTATTTT. It specifies CASSLDPHSTDTQYF. The J gene is TRBJ2-3, the V gene TRBV7-6; unclear D gene. The CDR3 has 15 amino acids. Trimming took off 1 base at V and 2 bases at J, with 10 bases between the two ends. Germline lookup yields CDR1 SGHVS and CDR2 FNYEAQ.